The 7 T cell receptor beta chains reported below all come from one sample, sequenced in a study of OX40 agonist ivuxolimab in advanced cancers. Profiling relied on immunoSEQ multiplex PCR, and the TCRdb table lists in-frame clones only, not all of them. The data show about 120,000 clones, 80% to 90% seen once. The sequences come from CD4+ or CD8+ T cells sorted from blood, collected in a trial of the OX40 agonist ivuxolimab. These receptors were collected from an adult with an advanced solid tumor such as melanoma, head and neck, liver or kidney cancer.

This clone has only one observation. The chain employs TRBV5-1 and TRBJ2-6; possible D gene TRBD2, 5 bases. The V and J ends lost 2 bases and 0 bases respectively, with 21 bases between them. The CDR3 runs 20 residues. The germline V gene encodes CDR1 SGHRS and CDR2 YFSETQ. CDR3 residues: CASSLEGPPPPNSGANVLTF. CDR3 coding DNA: TGCGCCAGCAGCTTAGAGGGTCCGCCACCCCCAAACTCTGGGGCCAACGTCCTGACTTTC.

The V gene is TRBV2, the J gene TRBJ2-3, with 9 bases identical to TRBD1. CDR1 is SNHLY, CDR2 FYNNEI, per germline. CDR3 size: 14 residues. Trimming cost V 8 bases and J 5 bases; bases outside gene matches: 8. In DNA, the CDR3 is TGTGCCAGCTGCAGGACAGGGGTGGTAGATACGCAGTATTTT. Translation gives CASCRTGVVDTQYF.

The V call is TRBV9, the J call TRBJ1-6, with D perhaps matching TRBD1 (5 bases). Trimming took off 1 base at V and 7 bases at J, with 9 bases between the two ends. The CDR3 has 14 amino acids. Looked up from germline, CDR1 is SGDLS and CDR2 is YYNGEE. The CDR3 reads CASSVRGVNSPLHF. CDR3 sequence (DNA): TGTGCCAGCAGCGTAAGAGGGGTCAATTCACCCCTCCACTTT.

The rearrangement uses TRBV4-1 and TRBJ2-1, with D maybe TRBD2 (6 bases). The CDR3 has 15 residues. In germline, CDR1 is MGHRA, CDR2 YSYEKL. Trimming took 1 base from V and 2 from J, leaving 9 bases between them. The CDR3 region has the DNA TGCGCCAGCAGCCAAGGCGCGGGACCCTACAATGAGCAGTTCTTC. This gives the protein CASSQGAGPYNEQFF.

The gene calls are TRBV4-3 and TRBJ2-1; D is uncertain. The CDR3 covers 14 residues. Germline V lookup: CDR1 LGHNA, CDR2 YSLEER. Trimming removed 1 base from V and 8 bases from J, with 12 bases in between. CDR3 protein: CASSQAPSPHEQFF. The CDR3 DNA reads TGCGCCAGCAGCCAAGCGCCTTCTCCTCATGAGCAGTTCTTC.

The chain joins TRBV18 to TRBJ1-2, with TRBD1 as a possible D gene (5 bases). V was pared by 3 bases and J by 7 bases, with 15 bases between. The CDR3 sequence is 14 residues long. CDR1 and CDR2 from the germline V gene are KGHSH and LQKENI. The CDR3 region is CASSPEGLLRGYTF. The CDR3 nucleotides are TGTGCCAGCTCACCGGAGGGACTGCTCCGTGGCTACACCTTC.

This chain uses TRBV7-6 with TRBJ2-3; 9 bases agree with TRBD1. Germline V lookup: CDR1 SGHVS, CDR2 FNYEAQ. The CDR3 totals 16 residues. V gave up 5 bases and J gave up 3 bases; unmatched junction bases: 9. The CDR3 DNA reads as TGTGCCAGCAGCCTACTTACAGGGGGCGCGACAGATACGCAGTATTTT. It is translated as CASSLLTGGATDTQYF.